Presented here are 8 T cell receptor beta chains from one specimen sequenced in a study of T-cell reconstitution after alpha-beta-depleted transplantation in children. During its preparation, the TCRbeta library received unique molecular identifiers. One entry per CDR3 protein results from TCRdb running MiXCR on the PCR reads. Of about 610,000 distinct CDR3 sequences in the sample, 25% to 30% were seen once. This sample comprised PBMCs, obtained before TCRalphabeta/CD19-depleted stem cell transplant. All receptors derive from a boy younger than two with Wiskott-Aldrich syndrome, due to receive a stem cell transplant.

The genes are TRBV4-2 and TRBJ2-1; D tentatively fits TRBD1 or TRBD2 (5 bases each). The V gene lost 3 bases and the J gene lost 6 bases, with 21 bases spanning the gap. The length of the CDR3 is 17 residues. From germline, CDR1 is LGHNA and CDR2 YNFKEQ. The CDR3 DNA is TGTGCCAGCAGCCAGAGGGCAGGGCCCAGAATTGGCAATGAGCAGTTCTTC. This sequence encodes CASSQRAGPRIGNEQFF.

The gene calls are TRBV25-1 and TRBJ2-1; D might be TRBD2 (6 bases). Germline V CDR1 and CDR2: MGHDK, SYGVNS. Trimming took off 4 bases at V and 4 bases at J, with 14 bases between the two ends. This CDR3 region has 15 residues. The CDR3 protein is CASSGRAFVYNEQFF. The CDR3 DNA reads TGTGCCAGCAGTGGGAGGGCCTTTGTATACAATGAGCAGTTCTTC.

This clonotype has only a few counts. The gene calls are TRBV7-9 and TRBJ2-5; 9 nucleotides match TRBD2. CDR3 length equals 14 residues. CDR1 and CDR2 from the germline V gene are SEHNR and FQNEAQ (reference sequence). With 5 bases clipped from V and 3 bases from J, the junction kept 4 bases outside the gene matches. The DNA of the CDR3 is TGTGCCAGCAGCAGACTAGCGGTAGAAGAGACCCAGTACTTC. This translates into CASSRLAVEETQYF.

The V and J genes are TRBV5-1 and TRBJ1-3; D is ambiguous. The CDR3 contains 14 residues. Trimming cost V 4 bases and J 3 bases, with 11 bases left between them. The germline V gene has CDR1 SGHRS and CDR2 YFSETQ. CDR3 sequence: CASSRRPGGNTIYF. The CDR3 coding sequence is TGCGCCAGCAGCCGACGGCCGGGTGGAAACACCATATATTTT.

The chain has TRBV11-1 and TRBJ2-1; 7 positions agree with TRBD2. J was trimmed by 0 bases and V by 6 bases; bases with no gene match: 8. Looked up from germline, CDR1 is SGHAT and CDR2 is FQDESV (reference sequence). The CDR3 spans 16 residues. In nucleotides, the CDR3 is TGTGCCAGCAGTCCCAGGCGCGGGAGCTCCTACAATGAGCAGTTCTTC. This translates into CASSPRRGSSYNEQFF.

In its sample, this clonotype was seen many times. V usage is TRBV5-1 and J usage is TRBJ2-1; 11 positions match TRBD2. With V trimmed by 0 bases and J by 6 bases, 2 bases remained unmatched. Germline values: CDR1 SGHRS, CDR2 YFSETQ. The CDR3 is 15 residues long. The CDR3, as DNA: TGCGCCAGCAGCTTGGAACTAGCGGGAGTCAATGAGCAGTTCTTC. This translates into CASSLELAGVNEQFF.

This clonotype was seen more than once but under ten times. The chain links TRBV4-1 to TRBJ1-1; TRBD1 aligns across 12 bases. The V segment lost 0 bases and the J segment 2 bases; nucleotides outside the gene matches: 7. Germline V CDR1 and CDR2: MGHRA, YSYEKL. The CDR3 is made up of 18 amino acids. CDR3 DNA: TGCGCCAGCAGCCAAGATCTTGGGACAGGGGGCTTCAACACTGAAGCTTTCTTT. Its protein is CASSQDLGTGGFNTEAFF.

This clonotype was counted a few times. This chain uses TRBV24-1 with TRBJ2-7; D is undetermined. The CDR3 is 12 residues long. Germline CDR1 KGHDR, CDR2 SFDVKD. CDR3 in amino acids: CGFRADAYEQYF. CDR3 bases: TGTGGGTTTAGGGCAGATGCCTACGAGCAGTACTTC.